This T cell receptor beta chain derives from a study of blood T cell repertoires in COVID-19. Study-wide background: The origin of the acute and convalescent COVID-19 samples was the United States, Italy and Spain.

Data came from immunoSEQ multiplex PCR; TCRdb stores just in-frame clones and leaves some out. The repertoire consists of about 50,000 clones, with 88% occurring once and the leading ten covering over 7.5%. V was cut by 0 bases and J by 10 bases, with 16 bases left in between. Germline assignment: CDR1 MGHRA and CDR2 YSYEKL. This CDR3 is 16 amino acids long. This clone was seen a single time. The TCR sequence derives from a man in his fifties or sixties with active COVID-19. What was sequenced was peripheral blood. V usage is TRBV4-1 and J usage is TRBJ1-6; the D is unclear. The CDR3 DNA is TGCGCCAGCAGCCAAGAAGGTGAGGGTAAAGGATCACCCCTCCACTTT. It codes for CASSQEGEGKGSPLHF.